The 27 T cell receptor beta chains reported below all come from one sample, sequenced in a study of cytomegalovirus exposure and HLA in healthy donors. PCR amplification relied on 60 Vbeta primers (plus 13 Jbeta primers). Profiling relied on immunoSEQ multiplex PCR, and the TCRdb table lists in-frame clones only, not all of them. The sample data list over 40,000 clones. The source material was PBMCs. These receptors were collected from a woman in her thirties or forties in good health and CMV-seronegative.

This chain uses TRBV4-2 with TRBJ1-1, with 8 bases fitting TRBD1. With 0 bases clipped from V and 7 bases from J, the junction kept 4 bases outside the gene matches. CDR1 and CDR2 from the germline V gene are LGHNA and YNFKEQ. CDR3 size: 14 residues. CDR3 in DNA: TGTGCCAGCAGCCAAGATGCAGGGGGCAGTGAAGCTTTCTTT. This sequence encodes CASSQDAGGSEAFF.

The J gene is TRBJ2-5, the V gene TRBV7-9; TRBD1 matches at 7 bases. V shed 3 bases, J shed 9 bases, and the junction held 10 bases outside the gene matches. The germline gives CDR1 SEHNR, CDR2 FQNEAQ (reference sequence). This CDR3 has 14 residues. CDR3 residues: CASSLAGGTLPQYF. The CDR3 nucleotides are TGTGCCAGCAGCTTGGCAGGGGGTACCTTACCCCAGTACTTC.

The V gene is TRBV7-8, the J gene TRBJ1-5; 7 nucleotides line up with TRBD1. V lost 1 base and J lost 3; bases outside the gene matches: 3. The V gene's germline CDR1 is SGHVS and CDR2 FQNEAQ. CDR3 size: 15 residues. CDR3 residues: CASSLGQGDNQPQHF. In nucleotides, the CDR3 is TGTGCCAGCAGCTTAGGGCAGGGGGACAATCAGCCCCAGCATTTT. Variable domain in full (rest from reference TRBV7-8 and TRBJ1-5): GAGVSQSPRYKVAKRGQDVALRCDPISGHVSLFWYQQALGQGPEFLTYFQNEAQLDKSGLPSDRFFAERPEGSVSTLKIQRTQQEDSAVYLCASSLGQGDNQPQHFGDGTRLSIL.

This chain connects TRBV5-1 to TRBJ1-5; possible D gene TRBD1, 6 bases. The length of the CDR3 is 13 residues. Per germline, CDR1 SGHRS and CDR2 YFSETQ. Trimming shortened V by 4 bases and J by 5 bases, and 10 bases separated the two germline ends. CDR3: CASSPGDDQPQHF. Here the CDR3 DNA reads TGCGCCAGCAGCCCAGGGGATGATCAGCCCCAGCATTTT.

The V and J genes are TRBV7-2 and TRBJ2-5; no clear D gene. Germline lookup yields CDR1 SGHTA and CDR2 FQGNSA. Trimming left V 6 bases short and J 3 bases short, with 5 bases between. The CDR3 loop spans 11 amino acids. The CDR3 DNA reads TGTGCCAGCAGTCTTAAAGAGACCCAGTACTTC. This codes for CASSLKETQYF.

The gene calls are TRBV5-1 and TRBJ2-4; TRBD2 aligns across 9 bases. This CDR3 is built from 16 residues. Per germline, CDR1 SGHRS and CDR2 YFSETQ. Trimming cost V 2 bases and J 5 bases; bases outside gene matches: 8. The DNA of the CDR3 is TGCGCCAGCAGCTTCGGACTCGGCGGGGGGGAAAACATTCAGTACTTC. Translated, it gives CASSFGLGGGENIQYF.

The V and J genes are TRBV7-2 and TRBJ1-2, with TRBD1 identical over 8 bases. Germline CDR1 SGHTA, CDR2 FQGNSA. The length of the CDR3 is 15 residues. With 3 bases clipped from V and 3 bases from J, the junction kept 6 bases outside the gene matches. Here the CDR3 reads CASSFSGGGDYGYTF. CDR3 bases: TGTGCCAGCAGCTTTTCAGGGGGCGGTGACTATGGCTACACCTTC.

The chain joins TRBV5-1 to TRBJ2-2; tentative D call: TRBD2 (6 bases). CDR1 is SGHRS, CDR2 YFSETQ, per germline. The CDR3 is made up of 14 amino acids. Trimming pared 6 bases from V and 2 bases from J, leaving 11 bases between. The CDR3 DNA reads TGCGCCAGCACCCGACTAGTTAACACCGGGGAGCTGTTTTTT. It translates to CASTRLVNTGELFF.

The chain employs TRBV19 and TRBJ2-5; 8 bases are shared with TRBD2. Germline trimming cut 4 bases from V and 1 base from J; bases unmatched to any gene: 8. In germline, CDR1 is LNHDA, CDR2 SQIVND (reference sequence). The CDR3 contains 16 residues. The CDR3 spells CASSRAGAAIQETQYF. The CDR3 DNA reads TGTGCCAGTAGTAGAGCGGGGGCCGCAATCCAAGAGACCCAGTACTTC.

J is TRBJ2-7 and V is TRBV6-5; no definite D call. Trimming took off 6 bases at V and 2 bases at J, with 11 bases between the two ends. Germline values: CDR1 MNHEY, CDR2 SVGAGI. The length of the CDR3 is 13 residues. CDR3 amino acids: CASSEQNAYEQYF. The CDR3 coding sequence is TGTGCCAGCAGCGAACAGAACGCCTACGAGCAGTACTTC.

The chain joins TRBV6-1 to TRBJ2-3; 7 bases fit TRBD2. V shed 6 bases and J 5 bases; nucleotides not matched to a gene: 11. Germline V gene data show CDR1 as MNHNS and CDR2 as SASEGT. CDR3 size: 15 residues. The CDR3 here is CASRSGGEGRDTQYF. In DNA form, the CDR3 reads TGTGCCAGCAGGTCGGGGGGAGAGGGCAGAGATACGCAGTATTTT.

This clone is called medium-sized (0.01 to 0.1%) based on its frequency. The chain is built from TRBV12-5 and TRBJ2-1, with 12 bases fitting TRBD2. The CDR3 consists of 15 residues. V lost 5 bases, J lost 4 bases, and 3 bases stayed unmatched. In germline, CDR1 is LGHNT, CDR2 FRNRAP. The CDR3 is CASGPGLAGYNEQFF. The CDR3 coding sequence is TGTGCTAGTGGTCCCGGACTAGCGGGGTACAATGAGCAGTTCTTC.

The chain employs TRBV18 and TRBJ2-5, with D perhaps matching TRBD1 (6 bases). Between the trimmed V and J ends, which lost 6 bases and 4 bases, there was a span of 12 bases. The CDR3 totals 13 residues. Per germline, CDR1 KGHSH and CDR2 LQKENI. The CDR3 reads CASSVGQRETQYF. The DNA of the CDR3 is TGTGCCAGCTCCGTGGGACAAAGAGAGACCCAGTACTTC.

The chain joins TRBV2 to TRBJ1-5; D not resolved. Trimming pared 5 bases from V and 0 bases from J, leaving 11 bases between. CDR3 length: 15 amino acids. Germline CDR1 SNHLY, CDR2 FYNNEI. The CDR3 DNA sequence: TGTGCCAGCAGTCGAGATCTCCATAGCAATCAGCCCCAGCATTTT. Translated: CASSRDLHSNQPQHF. Variable domain in full (rest from reference TRBV2 and TRBJ1-5): EPEVTQTPSHQVTQMGQEVILRCVPISNHLYFYWYRQILGQKVEFLVSFYNNEISEKSEIFDDQFSVERPDGSNFTLKIRSTKLEDSAMYFCASSRDLHSNQPQHFGDGTRLSIL.

The gene calls are TRBV4-1 and TRBJ2-1; 8 bases map to TRBD2. The ends lost 0 bases at V and 5 bases at J; junction bases unmatched: 3. The CDR3 is 15 residues long. Per the germline V gene, CDR1 is MGHRA and CDR2 is YSYEKL. The DNA of the CDR3 is TGCGCCAGCAGCCAAGACCCGACTAGCGACAATGAGCAGTTCTTC. Amino acid sequence: CASSQDPTSDNEQFF.

The rearrangement links TRBV5-6 to TRBJ1-2, with TRBD1 matching 7 bases. Germline CDR1 reads SGHDT; CDR2 reads YYEEEE. The junction had 7 bases not matched to a gene; V was cut back by 3 bases and J by 2 bases. The CDR3 contains 15 residues. CDR3 protein: CASSWQGEGNYGYTF. CDR3 nucleotides: TGTGCCAGCAGCTGGCAGGGGGAAGGGAACTATGGCTACACCTTC.

This chain links TRBV5-1 with TRBJ1-4; D uncertain. This CDR3 spans 14 amino acids. Germline assignment: CDR1 SGHRS and CDR2 YFSETQ. Between the trimmed V and J ends, which lost 4 bases and 8 bases, there was a span of 15 bases. CDR3 in amino acids: CASSPRSAGEKLFF. CDR3 DNA sequence: TGCGCCAGCAGCCCGAGGAGTGCTGGGGAAAAACTGTTTTTT.

The rearrangement uses TRBV6-1 and TRBJ2-7; the match to TRBD2 covers 7 bases. The CDR3 contains 15 residues. Trimming cost V 1 base and J 0 bases; bases outside gene matches: 3. Germline V lookup: CDR1 MNHNS, CDR2 SASEGT. The CDR3 sequence is CASSEGLADSYEQYF. The CDR3 nucleotides read TGTGCCAGCAGTGAAGGGCTAGCGGACTCCTACGAGCAGTACTTC.

The J gene is TRBJ2-5, the V gene TRBV4-2; 13 bases line up with TRBD2. The germline gives CDR1 LGHNA, CDR2 YNFKEQ. With 4 bases clipped from V and 9 bases from J, the junction kept 8 bases outside the gene matches. CDR3 length equals 15 residues. The CDR3 DNA follows: TGTGCCAGCAGCCGAACTAGCGGGGGGGGTTCGTCCCAGTACTTC. It codes for CASSRTSGGGSSQYF.

The chain uses TRBV27 and TRBJ1-6, with D maybe TRBD1 (5 bases). This CDR3 has 15 amino acids. The V and J ends lost 6 bases and 8 bases respectively, with 17 bases between them. Germline V gene sequence: CDR1 MNHEY, CDR2 SMNVEV (reference sequence). The chain's CDR3 is CASRGKGRWDSPLHF. DNA for the CDR3: TGTGCCAGCAGGGGAAAGGGGCGCTGGGATTCACCCCTCCACTTT.

The V gene is TRBV6-1, the J gene TRBJ2-3; TRBD2 might be the D (5 bases). This CDR3 has 16 amino acids. Trimming left V 3 bases short and J 0 bases short, with 13 bases between. CDR1 and CDR2 from the germline V gene are MNHNS and SASEGT. The CDR3 DNA reads TGTGCCAGCAGTGAGCTGAGCGGCTTTAGCACAGATACGCAGTATTTT. This codes for CASSELSGFSTDTQYF.

The chain has TRBV4-1 and TRBJ2-7; maybe TRBD1 (5 bases). The CDR3 length is 13 residues. The ends were cut back, 4 bases at V and 7 bases at J, with 14 bases in the middle. Germline V gene lookup returns CDR1 MGHRA and CDR2 YSYEKL. As DNA, the CDR3 is TGCGCCAGCAGCCGACCGACAGTCGGGGAGCAGTACTTC. Its protein product is CASSRPTVGEQYF.

The V call is TRBV2, the J call TRBJ1-2, with a weak D call TRBD1 (5 bases). CDR3 length equals 13 residues. Looked up from germline, CDR1 is SNHLY and CDR2 is FYNNEI. Between the trimmed V and J ends, which lost 4 bases and 0 bases, there was a span of 6 bases. CDR3 region: CASSGQPNYGYTF. CDR3 DNA: TGTGCCAGCAGTGGACAGCCTAACTATGGCTACACCTTC.

The chain has TRBV5-1 and TRBJ2-7, with 9 bases identical to TRBD1. Germline V gene lookup returns CDR1 SGHRS and CDR2 YFSETQ. J was trimmed by 6 bases and V by 3 bases; bases with no gene match: 7. The CDR3 is 14 residues long. CDR3 region: CASSSGQGPREQYF. The CDR3, as DNA: TGCGCCAGCAGCTCGGGACAGGGACCGCGCGAGCAGTACTTC.

This chain joins TRBV6-5 and TRBJ2-1, with 9 bases that match TRBD2. Trimming took 6 bases from V and 2 from J; bases not matched to a gene: 5. This CDR3 is built from 15 residues. Germline loops: CDR1 MNHEY, CDR2 SVGAGI. CDR3 residues: CASRVAGVAYNEQFF. The CDR3 DNA is TGTGCCAGCAGGGTAGCGGGAGTCGCCTACAATGAGCAGTTCTTC.

The chain joins TRBV11-3 to TRBJ2-3, with 9 positions matching TRBD2. V was pared by 5 bases and J by 9 bases, with 12 bases of the junction left unmatched. CDR1 and CDR2 from the germline V gene are SGHNT and YENEEA. This CDR3 spans 15 amino acids. The CDR3: CASSPGDAGGSTQYF. The CDR3, as DNA: TGTGCCAGCAGCCCAGGGGACGCGGGAGGGTCAACGCAGTATTTT. Based on the CDR3 plus reference TRBV11-3 and TRBJ2-3, the full variable domain is EAGVVQSPRYKIIEKKQPVAFWCNPISGHNTLYWYLQNLGQGPELLIRYENEEAVDDSQLPKDRFSAERLKGVDSTLKIQPAELGDSAVYLCASSPGDAGGSTQYFGPGTRLTVL.

The rearrangement uses TRBV7-2 and TRBJ1-6; TRBD1 might be the D (6 bases). This CDR3 has 13 amino acids. The germline gives CDR1 SGHTA, CDR2 FQGNSA. Trimming took off 1 base at V and 9 bases at J, with 7 bases between the two ends. The CDR3 here is CASSLVGASPLHF. The CDR3 bases are TGTGCCAGCAGCTTAGTGGGGGCTTCACCCCTCCACTTT.